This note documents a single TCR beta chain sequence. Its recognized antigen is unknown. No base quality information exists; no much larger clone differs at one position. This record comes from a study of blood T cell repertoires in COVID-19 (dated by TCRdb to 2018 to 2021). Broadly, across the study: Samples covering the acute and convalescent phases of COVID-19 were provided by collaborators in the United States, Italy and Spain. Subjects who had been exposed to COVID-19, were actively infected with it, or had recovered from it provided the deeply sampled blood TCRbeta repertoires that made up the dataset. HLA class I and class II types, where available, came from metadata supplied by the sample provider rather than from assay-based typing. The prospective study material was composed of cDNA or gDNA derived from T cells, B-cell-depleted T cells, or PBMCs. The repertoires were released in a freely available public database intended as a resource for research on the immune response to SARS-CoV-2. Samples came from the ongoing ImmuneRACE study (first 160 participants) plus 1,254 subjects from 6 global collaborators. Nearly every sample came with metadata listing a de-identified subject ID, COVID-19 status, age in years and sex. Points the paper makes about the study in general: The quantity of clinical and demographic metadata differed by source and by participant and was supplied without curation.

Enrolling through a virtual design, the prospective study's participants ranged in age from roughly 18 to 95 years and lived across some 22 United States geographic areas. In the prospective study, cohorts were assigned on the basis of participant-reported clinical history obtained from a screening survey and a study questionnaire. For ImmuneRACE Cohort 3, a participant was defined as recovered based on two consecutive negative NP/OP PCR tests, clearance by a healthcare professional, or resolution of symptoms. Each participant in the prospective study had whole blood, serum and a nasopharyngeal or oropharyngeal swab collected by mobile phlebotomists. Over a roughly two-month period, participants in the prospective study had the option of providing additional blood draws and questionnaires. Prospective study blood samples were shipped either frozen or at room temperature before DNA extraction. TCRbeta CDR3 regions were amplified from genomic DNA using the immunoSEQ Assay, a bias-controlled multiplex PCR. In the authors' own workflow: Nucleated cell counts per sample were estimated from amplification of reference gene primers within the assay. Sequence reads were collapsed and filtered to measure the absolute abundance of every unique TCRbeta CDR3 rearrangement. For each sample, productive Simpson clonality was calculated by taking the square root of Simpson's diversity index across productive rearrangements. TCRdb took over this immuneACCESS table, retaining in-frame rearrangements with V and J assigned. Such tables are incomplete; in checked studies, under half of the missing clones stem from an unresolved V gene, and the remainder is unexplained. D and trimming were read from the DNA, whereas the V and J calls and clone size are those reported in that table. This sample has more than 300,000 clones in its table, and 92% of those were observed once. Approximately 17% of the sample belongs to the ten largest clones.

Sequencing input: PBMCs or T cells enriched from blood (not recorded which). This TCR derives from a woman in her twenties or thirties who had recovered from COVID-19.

The DNA reads TGTGCCTATACAATGGGGCCAACTAATGAAAAACTGTTTTTT. It is translated as CAYTMGPTNEKLFF. This sequence uses TRBV30 and TRBJ1-4; a tentative D match to TRBD1 spans 5 bases. From the germline V gene (reference sequence), CDR1 is GTSNPN and CDR2 is SVGIG. The CDR3, from cysteine to phenylalanine, totals 14 residues. The CDR3 DNA has 42 bases and is translated from base 1. V and J are truncated by 7 bases and 0 bases respectively, leaving an intervening sequence of 12 bases.